The present TCR beta chain was sequenced within a study of cytomegalovirus exposure and HLA in healthy donors. 13 Jbeta primers and 60 Vbeta primers were used for the PCR. Using immunoSEQ multiplex PCR, the repertoire was profiled, and TCRdb retains in-frame clones only, with some absent. The data show over 150,000 clones, 75% to 85% seen once. This clone has a handful of counts. Its antigen is unknown. Points from the study as a whole: Excluded were some V segments that proved indistinguishable, including TRBV6-2 and TRBV6-3. An analysis that came later showed most CMV-associated TCR beta chains appearing HLA-restricted. Altogether, some 170 TCR beta chains were recorded as cytomegalovirus-associated.

From germline, CDR1 is SEHNR and CDR2 FQNEAQ (reference sequence). The CDR3 totals 14 residues. Trimming stripped 7 bases from V and 0 bases from J, with 10 bases between. The chain joins TRBV7-9 to TRBJ1-3; D unresolved. The sequence came from a male donor in good health and CMV-seropositive. Sequences were obtained from PBMCs. CDR3 sequence (DNA): TGTGCCAGCATGCCACAGAGCTCTGGAAACACCATATATTTT. Encoded protein: CASMPQSSGNTIYF.